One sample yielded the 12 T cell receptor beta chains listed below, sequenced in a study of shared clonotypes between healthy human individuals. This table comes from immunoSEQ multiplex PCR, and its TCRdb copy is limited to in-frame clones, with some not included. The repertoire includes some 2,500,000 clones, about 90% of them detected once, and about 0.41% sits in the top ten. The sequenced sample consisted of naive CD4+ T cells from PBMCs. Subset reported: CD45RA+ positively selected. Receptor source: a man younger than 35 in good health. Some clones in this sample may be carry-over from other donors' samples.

CDR3 nucleotide sequence: TGCAGCGTTGAAGGGGACAGGTTAGATGGCTACACCTTC. Its translation: CSVEGDRLDGYTF. The genes are TRBV29-1 and TRBJ1-2, with 8 bases identical to TRBD1. The CDR3 has 13 amino acids. Looked up from germline, CDR1 is SQVTM and CDR2 is ANQGSEA. The V segment lost 1 base and the J segment 6 bases; nucleotides outside the gene matches: 4.

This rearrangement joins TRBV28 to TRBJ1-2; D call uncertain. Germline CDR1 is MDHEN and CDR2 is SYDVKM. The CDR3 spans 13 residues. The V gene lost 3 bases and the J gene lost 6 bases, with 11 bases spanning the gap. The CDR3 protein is CASSFSVLDGYTF. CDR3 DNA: TGTGCCAGCAGTTTTAGTGTTCTGGATGGCTACACCTTC.

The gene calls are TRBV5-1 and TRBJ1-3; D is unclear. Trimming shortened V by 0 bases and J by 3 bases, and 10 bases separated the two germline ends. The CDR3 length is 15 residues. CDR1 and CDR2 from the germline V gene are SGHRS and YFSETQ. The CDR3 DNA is TGCGCCAGCAGCTTGGAAGGAAGTGGTGGAAACACCATATATTTT. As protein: CASSLEGSGGNTIYF.

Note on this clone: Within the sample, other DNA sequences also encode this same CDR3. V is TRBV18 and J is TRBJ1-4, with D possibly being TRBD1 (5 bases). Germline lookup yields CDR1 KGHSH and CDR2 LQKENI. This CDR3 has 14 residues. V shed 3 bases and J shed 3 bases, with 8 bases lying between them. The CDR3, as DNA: TGTGCCAGCTCACCGGGACGTGCTAATGAAAAACTGTTTTTT. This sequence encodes CASSPGRANEKLFF. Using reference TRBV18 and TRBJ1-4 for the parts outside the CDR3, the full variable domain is NAGVMQNPRHLVRRRGQEARLRCSPMKGHSHVYWYRQLPEEGLKFMVYLQKENIIDESGMPKERFSAEFPKEGPSILRIQQVVRGDSAAYFCASSPGRANEKLFFGSGTQLSVL.

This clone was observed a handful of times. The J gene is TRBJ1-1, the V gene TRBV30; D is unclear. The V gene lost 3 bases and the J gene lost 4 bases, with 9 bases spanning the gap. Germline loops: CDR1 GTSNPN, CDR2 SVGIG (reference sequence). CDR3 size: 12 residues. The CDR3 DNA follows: TGTGCCTGGAGGCGGCCGTCCACTGAAGCTTTCTTT. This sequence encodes CAWRRPSTEAFF.

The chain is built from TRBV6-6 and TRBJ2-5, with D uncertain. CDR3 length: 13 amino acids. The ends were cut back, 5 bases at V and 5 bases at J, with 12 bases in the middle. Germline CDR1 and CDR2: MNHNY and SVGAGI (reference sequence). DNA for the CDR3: TGTGCCAGCAGTCTAGTGATCCGGGAGACCCAGTACTTC. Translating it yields CASSLVIRETQYF.

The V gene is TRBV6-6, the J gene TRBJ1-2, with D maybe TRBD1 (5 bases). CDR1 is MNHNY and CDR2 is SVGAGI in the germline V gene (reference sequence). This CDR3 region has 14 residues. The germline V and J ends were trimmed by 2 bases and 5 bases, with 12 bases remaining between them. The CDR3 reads CASSYGGTVYGYTF. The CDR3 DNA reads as TGTGCCAGCAGTTACGGGGGGACGGTTTATGGCTACACCTTC.

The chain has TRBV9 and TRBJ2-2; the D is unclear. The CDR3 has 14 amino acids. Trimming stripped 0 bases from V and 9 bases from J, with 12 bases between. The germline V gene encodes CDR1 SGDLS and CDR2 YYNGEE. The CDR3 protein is CASSVAASPRELFF. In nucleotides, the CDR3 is TGTGCCAGCAGCGTAGCTGCGTCGCCGAGGGAGCTGTTTTTT.

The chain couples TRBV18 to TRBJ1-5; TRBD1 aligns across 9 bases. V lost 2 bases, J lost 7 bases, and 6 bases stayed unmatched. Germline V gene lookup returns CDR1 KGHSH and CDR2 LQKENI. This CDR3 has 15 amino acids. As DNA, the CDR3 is TGTGCCAGCTCACCATTACAGGGGGCGGACCAGCCCCAGCATTTT. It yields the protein CASSPLQGADQPQHF.

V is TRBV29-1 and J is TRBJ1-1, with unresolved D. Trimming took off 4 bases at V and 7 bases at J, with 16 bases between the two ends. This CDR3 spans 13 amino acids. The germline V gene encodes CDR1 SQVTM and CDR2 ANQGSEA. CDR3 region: CSVAPLLFNEAFF. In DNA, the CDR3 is TGCAGCGTTGCGCCGTTATTATTTAATGAAGCTTTCTTT.

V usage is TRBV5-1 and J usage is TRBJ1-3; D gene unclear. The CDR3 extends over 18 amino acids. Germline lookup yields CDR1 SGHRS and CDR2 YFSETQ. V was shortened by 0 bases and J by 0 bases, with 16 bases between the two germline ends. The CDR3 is CASSLAGPGLSSGNTIYF. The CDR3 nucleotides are TGCGCCAGCAGCTTGGCCGGGCCAGGACTGAGCTCTGGAAACACCATATATTTT.

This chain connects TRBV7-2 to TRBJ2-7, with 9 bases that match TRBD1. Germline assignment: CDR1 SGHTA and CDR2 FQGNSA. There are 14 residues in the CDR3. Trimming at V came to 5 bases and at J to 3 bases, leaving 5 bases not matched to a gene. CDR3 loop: CASSTPTGGYEQYF. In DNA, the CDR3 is TGTGCCAGCAGCACCCCGACAGGGGGCTACGAGCAGTACTTC. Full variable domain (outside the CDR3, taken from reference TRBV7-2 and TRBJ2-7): GAGVSQSPSNKVTEKGKDVELRCDPISGHTALYWYRQSLGQGLEFLIYFQGNSAPDKSGLPSDRFSAERTGGSVSTLTIQRTQQEDSAVYLCASSTPTGGYEQYFGPGTRLTVT.